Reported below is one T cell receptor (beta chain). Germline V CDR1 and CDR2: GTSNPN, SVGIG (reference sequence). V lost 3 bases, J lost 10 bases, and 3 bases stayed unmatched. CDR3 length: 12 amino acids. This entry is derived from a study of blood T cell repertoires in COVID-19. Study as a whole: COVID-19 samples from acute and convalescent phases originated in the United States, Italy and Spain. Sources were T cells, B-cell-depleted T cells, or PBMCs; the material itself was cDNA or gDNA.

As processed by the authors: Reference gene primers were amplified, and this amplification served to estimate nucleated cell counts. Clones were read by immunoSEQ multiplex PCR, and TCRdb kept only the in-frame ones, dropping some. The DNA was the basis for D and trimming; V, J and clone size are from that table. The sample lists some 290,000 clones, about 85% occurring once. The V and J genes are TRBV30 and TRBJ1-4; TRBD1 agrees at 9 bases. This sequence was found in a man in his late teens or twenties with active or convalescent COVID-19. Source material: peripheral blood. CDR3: CAWRDRGGKLFF. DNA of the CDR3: TGTGCCTGGAGGGACAGGGGCGGAAAACTGTTTTTT. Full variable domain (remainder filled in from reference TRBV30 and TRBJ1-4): SQTIHQWPATLVQPVGSPLSLECTVEGTSNPNLYWYRQAAGRGLQLLFYSVGIGQISSEVPQNLSASRPQDRQFILSSKKLLLSDSGFYLCAWRDRGGKLFFGSGTQLSVL.